Following are 30 T cell receptor beta chains from one sample sequenced in a study of CD8+ T cells in alopecia areata. Noted treatment: oral pan-JAK inhibitor, 5-10 mg twice daily. In each case, RNA was isolated and then reverse transcribed into cDNA as the sequencing template. The protocol was immunoSEQ multiplex PCR, while the TCRdb copy is restricted to in-frame clones and leaves out a portion. Among about 200,000 clones listed, more than 55% were seen once. The input for sequencing was CD4+ T cells sorted from blood, taken at week 4, from a patient treated with tofacitinib. These receptors were obtained from a human donor with alopecia areata.

This clone appeared a single time. The J gene is TRBJ1-4, the V gene TRBV13; no definite D call. Trimming removed 7 bases from V and 7 bases from J, with 16 bases in between. Germline V lookup: CDR1 PRHDT, CDR2 FYEKMQ (reference sequence). CDR3 length: 14 amino acids. The CDR3 reads CASTFLGSFEKLFF. The CDR3 coding sequence is TGTGCCAGCACCTTCCTAGGGTCTTTTGAAAAACTGTTTTTT. The whole variable domain, filled in from reference TRBV13 and TRBJ1-4, reads AAGVIQSPRHLIKEKRETATLKCYPIPRHDTVYWYQQGPGQDPQFLISFYEKMQSDKGSIPDRFSAQQFSDYHSELNMSSLELGDSALYFCASTFLGSFEKLFFGSGTQLSVL.

The chain uses TRBV29-1 and TRBJ1-1; TRBD1 aligns across 10 bases. Germline V gene data show CDR1 as SQVTM and CDR2 as ANQGSEA. CDR3 length equals 13 residues. The V segment lost 8 bases and the J segment 5 bases; nucleotides outside the gene matches: 8. CDR3 protein: CSPRGQGMTEAFF. In DNA, the CDR3 is TGCAGCCCGCGGGGACAGGGGATGACTGAAGCTTTCTTT.

This rearrangement joins TRBV6-6 to TRBJ2-5; D is tentatively TRBD1 or TRBD2 (5 bases each). The CDR3 spans 13 residues. Germline V CDR1 and CDR2: MNHNY, SVGAGI (reference sequence). Trimming took 5 bases from V and 5 from J, leaving 12 bases between them. CDR3 in DNA: TGTGCCAGCAGTCCGAAGTGGGGGGAGACCCAGTACTTC. Protein: CASSPKWGETQYF.

The chain couples TRBV29-1 to TRBJ1-1, with no clear D. Germline V gives CDR1 SQVTM, CDR2 ANQGSEA. The CDR3 spans 13 residues. With 7 bases removed from V and 2 bases from J, the gap between germline ends came to 14 bases. In DNA, the CDR3 is TGCAGCGCCCGCACCCAACAAAACACTGAAGCTTTCTTT. Protein sequence: CSARTQQNTEAFF.

This clone was observed a single time. V and J are TRBV30 and TRBJ2-5; 7 bases are shared with TRBD1. V shed 1 base and J 2 bases; nucleotides not matched to a gene: 1. Germline-derived CDR1 and CDR2 are GTSNPN and SVGIG (reference sequence). The CDR3 loop spans 13 amino acids. CDR3 nucleotides: TGTGCCTGGAGTGGGGGACAGCAAGAGACCCAGTACTTC. Its translation is CAWSGGQQETQYF.

This clone has just a few counts. This specimen includes other DNA sequences encoding the same CDR3. This rearrangement joins TRBV5-1 to TRBJ2-1, with 8 bases lining up with TRBD1. The CDR3 has 14 residues. With 3 bases clipped from V and 4 bases from J, the junction kept 3 bases outside the gene matches. The V gene's germline CDR1 is SGHRS and CDR2 YFSETQ. This chain's CDR3 is CASSSGTGYNEQFF. In nucleotides, the CDR3 is TGCGCCAGCAGCTCCGGGACAGGATACAATGAGCAGTTCTTC.

V is TRBV7-9 and J is TRBJ1-5, with D possibly TRBD1 on 6 matching bases. This CDR3 comprises 17 residues. Germline values: CDR1 SEHNR, CDR2 FQNEAQ (reference sequence). Trimming cost V 2 bases and J 0 bases, with 14 bases left between them. CDR3 residues: CASSLTTGHYSNQPQHF. The CDR3 bases are TGTGCCAGCAGCTTAACGACAGGTCATTATAGCAATCAGCCCCAGCATTTT.

The chain has TRBV7-2 and TRBJ2-7; D unclear. This CDR3 comprises 16 residues. V gave up 1 base and J gave up 0 bases, with 13 bases separating them. Germline V gene data show CDR1 as SGHTA and CDR2 as FQGNSA. For the CDR3, the DNA is TGTGCCAGCAGCTTAGGAGTTCCTCCCCTCTCCTACGAGCAGTACTTC. Its protein product is CASSLGVPPLSYEQYF.

This chain connects TRBV29-1 to TRBJ1-1; D uncertain. Germline values: CDR1 SQVTM, CDR2 ANQGSEA. Trimming took off 4 bases at V and 0 bases at J, with 9 bases between the two ends. There are 13 residues in the CDR3. This CDR3 reads CSVAGTMNTEAFF. In DNA form, the CDR3 reads TGCAGCGTTGCGGGCACCATGAACACTGAAGCTTTCTTT.

The J gene is TRBJ1-2, the V gene TRBV5-1, with 9 bases that match TRBD1. Per the germline V gene, CDR1 is SGHRS and CDR2 is YFSETQ. V shed 4 bases, J shed 6 bases, and the junction held 10 bases outside the gene matches. The CDR3 covers 15 residues. The CDR3 is CASSPYQQGADGYTF. The CDR3, as DNA: TGCGCCAGCAGCCCGTACCAACAGGGGGCCGATGGCTACACCTTC.

This clone was seen only a few times. V and J are TRBV19 and TRBJ1-1; D is unclear. The V end was cut by 2 bases, the J end by 1 base, with 8 bases between. Germline V lookup: CDR1 LNHDA, CDR2 SQIVND (reference sequence). The CDR3 runs 14 residues. The CDR3 spells CASSIRGGNTEAFF. The CDR3 nucleotides are TGTGCCAGTAGTATACGGGGAGGGAACACTGAAGCTTTCTTT.

The V call is TRBV30, the J call TRBJ1-1; D might be TRBD1 (6 bases). The CDR3 has 13 residues. Germline V lookup: CDR1 GTSNPN, CDR2 SVGIG (reference sequence). The V end was cut by 4 bases, the J end by 5 bases, with 14 bases between. The CDR3 sequence: CAWKDNRVTEAFF. CDR3 in DNA: TGTGCCTGGAAAGATAACAGGGTAACTGAAGCTTTCTTT.

V gene TRBV27 combines with J gene TRBJ1-4; the match to TRBD1 covers 8 bases. From germline, CDR1 is MNHEY and CDR2 SMNVEV (reference sequence). The CDR3 is 14 amino acids. The V gene end was trimmed by 8 bases and the J gene end by 8 bases; junction bases not matched to a gene: 10. The CDR3 here is CASGKDREGEKLFF. The CDR3 region has the DNA TGTGCCAGCGGGAAGGACAGGGAAGGGGAAAAACTGTTTTTT.

V is TRBV28 and J is TRBJ2-3; D is perhaps TRBD1 (6 bases). Per germline, CDR1 MDHEN and CDR2 SYDVKM. This CDR3 is 15 amino acids long. The V gene lost 2 bases and the J gene lost 4 bases, with 13 bases spanning the gap. Here the CDR3 reads CASSLIGGRADTQYF. DNA of the CDR3: TGTGCCAGCAGTTTAATAGGGGGTAGAGCAGATACGCAGTATTTT.

V and J are TRBV19 and TRBJ1-2; D ambiguous. Per the germline V gene, CDR1 is LNHDA and CDR2 is SQIVND (reference sequence). The length of the CDR3 is 14 residues. Trimming left V 2 bases short and J 0 bases short, with 7 bases between. The chain's CDR3 is CASSIRTANYGYTF. The CDR3 DNA follows: TGTGCCAGTAGTATAAGGACCGCTAACTATGGCTACACCTTC.

This sequence joins TRBV19 and TRBJ1-5; D gene unclear. Germline V CDR1 and CDR2: LNHDA, SQIVND (reference sequence). The CDR3 runs to 12 residues. The V gene lost 5 bases and the J gene lost 9 bases, with 11 bases spanning the gap. The CDR3 DNA sequence: TGTGCCAGTAGTTGGGAGGAGGGGCCCCAGCATTTT. Protein product: CASSWEEGPQHF.

This chain links TRBV2 with TRBJ1-6; 7 bases align to TRBD1. Trimming cost V 6 bases and J 9 bases; bases outside gene matches: 11. Per the germline V gene, CDR1 is SNHLY and CDR2 is FYNNEI. The length of the CDR3 is 15 residues. CDR3 residues: CASRLQQGIGSPLHF. The CDR3 DNA reads TGTGCCAGCAGACTTCAACAGGGGATTGGTTCACCCCTCCACTTT.

This clone was counted only a few times. The J gene is TRBJ1-1, the V gene TRBV29-1; perhaps TRBD1 as D (6 bases). Trimming shortened V by 6 bases and J by 1 base, and 9 bases separated the two germline ends. This CDR3 comprises 12 residues. Germline CDR1 SQVTM, CDR2 ANQGSEA. Here the CDR3 DNA reads TGCAGCGTAAAGACAGGGAACACTGAAGCTTTCTTT. Residues: CSVKTGNTEAFF. Drawing the rest from reference TRBV29-1 and TRBJ1-1, the complete variable domain is SAVISQKPSRDICQRGTSLTIQCQVDSQVTMMFWYRQQPGQSLTLIATANQGSEATYESGFVIDKFPISRPNLTFSTLTVSNMSPEDSSIYLCSVKTGNTEAFFGQGTRLTVV.

This clone was detected a few times. V and J are TRBV2 and TRBJ2-7; weak D call: TRBD1 (6 bases). The CDR3 runs 16 residues. The germline V gene has CDR1 SNHLY and CDR2 FYNNEI. Trimming took off 6 bases at V and 1 base at J, with 19 bases between the two ends. CDR3 nucleotide sequence: TGTGCCAGCAGACCCCCGGACAGAGTCAATTCCTACGAGCAGTACTTC. Protein product: CASRPPDRVNSYEQYF. Complete variable domain (other parts from reference TRBV2 and TRBJ2-7): EPEVTQTPSHQVTQMGQEVILRCVPISNHLYFYWYRQILGQKVEFLVSFYNNEISEKSEIFDDQFSVERPDGSNFTLKIRSTKLEDSAMYFCASRPPDRVNSYEQYFGPGTRLTVT.

As regards this clone: This sample also contains other DNA sequences that code for the same CDR3. The genes are TRBV20-1 and TRBJ2-5; D possibly corresponds to TRBD1 (6 bases). CDR1 and CDR2 (germline): DFQATT, SNEGSKA (reference sequence). The CDR3 has 10 residues. The CDR3 DNA sequence: TGCAGCGCAGGGGAGGAGACCCAGTACTTC. Its translation: CSAGEETQYF.

This clone was seen a single time. The same CDR3 also results from other DNA sequences found in this sample. The CDR3 sequence: CAWSGQYNSPLHF. The CDR3, as DNA: TGTGCCTGGAGTGGGCAGTATAATTCACCCCTCCACTTT. The V gene is TRBV30, the J gene TRBJ1-6; D remains unclear. Germline loops: CDR1 GTSNPN, CDR2 SVGIG (reference sequence). Between the trimmed V and J ends, which lost 1 base and 4 bases, there was a span of 5 bases. The CDR3 covers 13 residues.

The chain carries TRBV5-4 and TRBJ2-2, with D possibly matching TRBD2 (6 bases). The germline V and J ends were trimmed by 0 bases and 2 bases, with 8 bases remaining between them. CDR3 length equals 15 residues. Germline V gives CDR1 SGHNT, CDR2 YYREEE (reference sequence). As DNA, the CDR3 is TGTGCCAGCAGCTTGGCGGGGGTTAACACCGGGGAGCTGTTTTTT. Encoded protein: CASSLAGVNTGELFF.

V usage is TRBV29-1 and J usage is TRBJ1-1; possibly TRBD1 for D (6 bases). CDR3 length equals 11 residues. V lost 4 bases, J lost 6 bases, and 9 bases lay in between. CDR1 and CDR2 (germline): SQVTM, ANQGSEA. The CDR3 DNA reads as TGCAGCGTTGCCAGGGGCGCTGAAGCTTTCTTT. Protein sequence: CSVARGAEAFF.

V gene TRBV30 combines with J gene TRBJ1-2; D is unresolved. The germline V gene encodes CDR1 GTSNPN and CDR2 SVGIG (reference sequence). The ends were cut back, 1 base at V and 11 bases at J, with 20 bases in the middle. The CDR3 length is 14 residues. As DNA, the CDR3 is TGTGCCTGGAGTGGACGTCCCGCTCAGAGGTGGTACACCTTC. Translating gives CAWSGRPAQRWYTF.

In its sample, this clone was seen a few times. This chain links TRBV29-1 with TRBJ1-2, with 11 bases identical to TRBD1. Trimming removed 7 bases from V and 8 bases from J; junction bases left unmatched: 6. Germline assignment: CDR1 SQVTM and CDR2 ANQGSEA. The CDR3 is 12 residues long. CDR3 in amino acids: CSGLGTGGGYTF. The CDR3 bases are TGCAGCGGCCTTGGGACAGGGGGAGGCTACACCTTC.

The rearrangement uses TRBV5-1 and TRBJ1-1; D is possibly TRBD1 (5 bases). The CDR3 sequence is 14 residues long. Germline CDR1 is SGHRS and CDR2 is YFSETQ. Trimming left V 1 base short and J 2 bases short, with 9 bases between. DNA of the CDR3: TGCGCCAGCAGCTTGCTAGGGGATAACACTGAAGCTTTCTTT. It is translated as CASSLLGDNTEAFF.

A few counts support this clone. V gene TRBV29-1 combines with J gene TRBJ1-1; possibly TRBD1 for D (6 bases). The CDR3 contains 14 residues. V shed 0 bases and J shed 7 bases, with 15 bases lying between them. CDR1 is SQVTM and CDR2 is ANQGSEA in the germline V gene. The CDR3 nucleotides are TGCAGCGTTGAAGAGGGAAGTCACAGGGATGAAGCTTTCTTT. Amino acid sequence: CSVEEGSHRDEAFF.

The chain employs TRBV6-5 and TRBJ2-2; D is unresolved. Between the trimmed V and J ends, which lost 5 bases and 5 bases, there was a span of 9 bases. CDR3 length: 13 amino acids. From germline, CDR1 is MNHEY and CDR2 SVGAGI. The CDR3 region has the DNA TGTGCCAGCAGTCCCCGTGGGACCGGGGAGCTGTTTTTT. Translation gives CASSPRGTGELFF.

The chain links TRBV5-1 to TRBJ1-1; the D gene is possibly TRBD1 (6 bases). The CDR3 extends over 16 amino acids. V lost 4 bases and J 0 bases, leaving 16 bases between the germline ends. Germline CDR1 reads SGHRS; CDR2 reads YFSETQ. The CDR3 here is CASSLIQGPMNTEAFF. Written as DNA, the CDR3 is TGCGCCAGCAGCCTAATACAGGGACCAATGAACACTGAAGCTTTCTTT.

This clone appeared a few times. CDR3 residues: CASSIGAARAGELFF. CDR3 nucleotides: TGTGCCAGTAGTATTGGGGCCGCTAGGGCCGGGGAGCTGTTTTTT. This sequence joins TRBV19 and TRBJ2-2, with D perhaps matching TRBD1 (5 bases). V was trimmed by 3 bases and J by 6 bases, leaving 14 bases between them. CDR1 is LNHDA, CDR2 SQIVND, per germline (reference sequence). The CDR3 is 15 residues long. Drawing the rest from reference TRBV19 and TRBJ2-2, the complete variable domain is DGGITQSPKYLFRKEGQNVTLSCEQNLNHDAMYWYRQDPGQGLRLIYYSQIVNDFQKGDIAEGYSVSREKKESFPLTVTSAQKNPTAFYLCASSIGAARAGELFFGEGSRLTVL.